The clone carrying this TCR beta chain came up a few times. Germline lookup yields CDR1 MNHEY and CDR2 SVGEGT. The CDR3 sequence is 15 residues long. V was trimmed by 8 bases and J by 7 bases, leaving 21 bases between them. Combining a sample-barcoded 5' primer with a J-beta primer mix, a second PCR ran for roughly 6 to 12 cycles. TCRdb redid the calling of the 5' RACE reads with MiXCR, one entry per CDR3 protein. The top ten hold about a quarter of the sample, which has hundreds of thousands of distinct CDR3 sequences, roughly 56% seen once. The source of the sample is a study of blood T cells in healthy people across ages.

Sequencing used blood. This TCR was sampled from a man between 35 and 55 years old in good health. The chain is built from TRBV6-2 or TRBV6-3 and TRBJ1-5, with a tentative D call TRBD1 (6 bases). The CDR3: CASGDLQGFAQPQHF. The DNA of the CDR3 is TGTGCCAGCGGAGACCTACAGGGCTTCGCACAGCCCCAGCATTTT.